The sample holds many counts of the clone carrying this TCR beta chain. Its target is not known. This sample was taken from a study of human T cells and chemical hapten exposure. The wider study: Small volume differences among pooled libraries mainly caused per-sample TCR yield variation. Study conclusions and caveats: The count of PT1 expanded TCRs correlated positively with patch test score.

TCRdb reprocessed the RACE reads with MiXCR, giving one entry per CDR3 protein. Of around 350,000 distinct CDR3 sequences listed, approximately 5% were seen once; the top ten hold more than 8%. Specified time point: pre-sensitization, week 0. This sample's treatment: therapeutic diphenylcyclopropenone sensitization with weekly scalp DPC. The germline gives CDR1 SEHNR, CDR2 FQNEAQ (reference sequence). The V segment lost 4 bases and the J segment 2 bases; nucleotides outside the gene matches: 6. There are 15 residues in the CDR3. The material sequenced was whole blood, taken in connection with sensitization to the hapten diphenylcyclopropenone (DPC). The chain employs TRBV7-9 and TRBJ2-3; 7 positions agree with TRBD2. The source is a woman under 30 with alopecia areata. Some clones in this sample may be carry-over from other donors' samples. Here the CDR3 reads CASSSSSGVTDTQYF. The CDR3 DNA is TGTGCCAGCAGCTCTTCTAGCGGAGTCACAGATACGCAGTATTTT.